This record concerns one TCR beta chain sequence. This entry is derived from a study of cytomegalovirus exposure and HLA in healthy donors. Both 60 Vbeta primers and 13 Jbeta primers went into the PCR. Clones were read by immunoSEQ multiplex PCR, and TCRdb kept only the in-frame ones, dropping some. The table records about 180,000 clones, about 80% of them present only once. V lost 3 bases and J 8 bases, leaving 11 bases between the germline ends. The CDR3 is 13 residues long. Germline lookup yields CDR1 KGHSH and CDR2 LQKENI. This receptor was taken from a man aged 18 to 30 in good health and CMV-seronegative. V gene TRBV18 combines with J gene TRBJ2-1; TRBD1 is a possible D gene (6 bases). Sequencing used PBMCs. CDR3: CASSPNKGDEQFF. CDR3 coding DNA: TGTGCCAGCTCACCCAACAAGGGGGATGAGCAGTTCTTC.